This T cell receptor (beta chain) appears in the sequencing data of a study of cytomegalovirus exposure and HLA in healthy donors. It was with 60 Vbeta and 13 Jbeta primers that the PCR ran. Data came from immunoSEQ multiplex PCR; TCRdb stores just in-frame clones and leaves some out. The data show about 93,000 clones, about four fifths seen once. The sequence derives from a man aged 25-40 years in good health and CMV-seronegative. The sequenced material came from PBMCs.

The chain's CDR3 is CASSLHVGGVLSYEQYF. The CDR3 DNA sequence: TGTGCCAGCAGCTTGCATGTCGGCGGGGTCCTATCCTACGAGCAGTACTTC. The V gene is TRBV7-9, the J gene TRBJ2-7; tentative D call: TRBD2 (6 bases). CDR3 size: 17 residues. V was pared by 3 bases and J by 1 base, with 19 bases between. In germline, CDR1 is SEHNR, CDR2 FQNEAQ (reference sequence).